Following are 16 T cell receptor beta chains from one sample sequenced in a study of T cell changes during pregnancy in multiple sclerosis. Data came from immunoSEQ multiplex PCR; TCRdb stores just in-frame clones and leaves some out. The sample holds roughly 56,000 clones; approximately 91% are singletons and the top ten take more than 1.5%. The input for sequencing was peripheral blood, taken in the first trimester of pregnancy. All receptors come from a female donor with multiple sclerosis, enrolled in a pregnancy study.

V usage is TRBV6-1 and J usage is TRBJ1-4; 8 bases map to TRBD1. CDR1 is MNHNS and CDR2 is SASEGT in the germline V gene. Trimming cost V 6 bases and J 2 bases; bases outside gene matches: 2. This CDR3 region has 14 residues. The CDR3 DNA reads TGTGCCAGCAGCCGGACAGGGACTAATGAAAAACTGTTTTTT. As protein: CASSRTGTNEKLFF.

The chain combines TRBV10-3 with TRBJ1-3, with D perhaps TRBD1 (5 bases). V was shortened by 7 bases and J by 2 bases, with 21 bases between the two germline ends. This CDR3 contains 17 residues. Germline V gene sequence: CDR1 ENHRY, CDR2 SYGVKD. The CDR3 here is CAIIPGGGQRPGNTIYF. The CDR3 DNA sequence: TGTGCCATCATTCCTGGGGGGGGTCAACGACCTGGAAACACCATATATTTT.

The V gene is TRBV27, the J gene TRBJ2-4, with TRBD2 matching over 12 bases. CDR3 length: 19 residues. Germline V gene lookup returns CDR1 MNHEY and CDR2 SMNVEV (reference sequence). V trimming: 5 bases; J trimming: 1 base; junction bases outside the gene matches: 12. The CDR3 bases are TGTGCCAGCAGTGGGGGGGCTAGCGGGAGGGCCAATGCCAAAAACATTCAGTACTTC. This gives the protein CASSGGASGRANAKNIQYF.

The chain joins TRBV19 to TRBJ2-2; the match to TRBD2 covers 7 bases. The junction had 4 bases not matched to a gene; V was cut back by 3 bases and J by 6 bases. CDR1 is LNHDA and CDR2 is SQIVND in the germline V gene (reference sequence). This CDR3 has 14 residues. The CDR3 sequence: CASSIGGSSGELFF. The DNA for the CDR3 is TGTGCCAGTAGTATTGGCGGGAGTTCCGGGGAGCTGTTTTTT.

This chain joins TRBV29-1 and TRBJ2-5; 7 nucleotides line up with TRBD2. The ends lost 5 bases at V and 2 bases at J; junction bases unmatched: 8. This CDR3 has 14 amino acids. Germline CDR1 reads SQVTM; CDR2 reads ANQGSEA. The chain's CDR3 is CSVRFAAGQETQYF. The CDR3 nucleotides are TGCAGCGTTAGGTTTGCAGCGGGGCAAGAGACCCAGTACTTC.

V usage is TRBV9 and J usage is TRBJ1-5, with unresolved D. V was shortened by 2 bases and J by 5 bases, with 8 bases between the two germline ends. The CDR3 extends over 13 amino acids. CDR1 is SGDLS and CDR2 is YYNGEE in the germline V gene. The CDR3 DNA reads as TGTGCCAGCAGCGTCGGGAGGGATCAGCCCCAGCATTTT. Translating gives CASSVGRDQPQHF.

CDR3 in amino acids: CASSATGVNTEAFF. DNA for the CDR3: TGTGCCAGCAGCGCCACAGGGGTGAACACTGAAGCTTTCTTT. V is TRBV9 and J is TRBJ1-1, with 7 bases aligning to TRBD1. The CDR3 contains 14 residues. V was pared by 3 bases and J by 0 bases, with 2 bases of the junction left unmatched. CDR1 and CDR2 (germline): SGDLS, YYNGEE.

This clone was seen only a few times. CDR3 loop: CASSERQGNQPQHF. CDR3 sequence (DNA): TGTGCCAGCAGTGAAAGGCAGGGGAACCAGCCCCAGCATTTT. The chain uses TRBV2 and TRBJ1-5; maybe TRBD1 (6 bases). The germline gives CDR1 SNHLY, CDR2 FYNNEI. The V end was cut by 2 bases, the J end by 7 bases, with 12 bases between. CDR3 size: 14 residues.

Only one count was recorded for this clone. The rearrangement joins TRBV19 to TRBJ2-3; a possible D gene is TRBD2 (6 bases). This CDR3 is built from 12 residues. Trimming pared 6 bases from V and 6 bases from J, leaving 10 bases between. Germline CDR1 LNHDA, CDR2 SQIVND (reference sequence). The CDR3 loop is CASRDYSDTQYF. The CDR3 DNA sequence: TGTGCCAGTAGGGACTATTCCGATACGCAGTATTTT.

The V and J genes are TRBV7-3 and TRBJ2-1, with a possible D match to TRBD2 (5 bases). This CDR3 is 13 amino acids long. Germline CDR1 and CDR2: SGHTA and FQGTGA. The ends were cut back, 5 bases at V and 5 bases at J, with 10 bases in the middle. The CDR3 sequence: CASSLNGDNEQFF. For the CDR3, the DNA is TGTGCCAGCAGCCTGAACGGGGACAATGAGCAGTTCTTC. The whole variable domain, filled in from reference TRBV7-3 and TRBJ2-1, reads GAGVSQTPSNKVTEKGKYVELRCDPISGHTALYWYRQSLGQGPEFLIYFQGTGAADDSGLPNDRFFAVRPEGSVSTLKIQRTERGDSAVYLCASSLNGDNEQFFGPGTRLTVL.

The gene calls are TRBV7-3 and TRBJ2-7; maybe TRBD2 (7 bases). The V end lost 2 bases, the J end lost 6 bases, and 11 bases lay between the germline ends. The germline CDR1 and CDR2 sequences are SGHTA and FQGTGA. This CDR3 has 13 amino acids. CDR3 sequence: CASSLQGGVEQYF. In nucleotides, the CDR3 is TGTGCCAGCAGCTTACAAGGGGGGGTCGAGCAGTACTTC.

This sequence joins TRBV29-1 and TRBJ2-1; 7 bases are shared with TRBD2. Germline values: CDR1 SQVTM, CDR2 ANQGSEA. The CDR3 spans 16 residues. V shed 0 bases and J 6 bases; nucleotides not matched to a gene: 11. The CDR3 nucleotides read TGCAGCGTTGAAGATTCAGGAGGCGGGAGAGCCAATGAGCAGTTCTTC. The encoded protein is CSVEDSGGGRANEQFF.

The chain is built from TRBV11-2 and TRBJ2-1; 15 bases are a match to TRBD2. With 5 bases clipped from V and 10 bases from J, the junction kept 6 bases outside the gene matches. Per germline, CDR1 SGHAT and CDR2 FQNNGV. The CDR3 length is 15 residues. DNA for the CDR3: TGTGCCAGCAGCCAAGGACTAGCGGGAGGGCCGGAGCAGTTCTTC. Translation: CASSQGLAGGPEQFF.

Only one count was recorded for this clone. The chain couples TRBV23-1 to TRBJ1-2, with D perhaps matching TRBD1 (6 bases). TRBV23-1 carries the ORF label, with uncertain function. V shed 0 bases and J shed 2 bases, with 28 bases lying between them. CDR3 length: 21 amino acids. The CDR3 reads CASSQSDRPVKRGGPNYGYTF. CDR3 nucleotides: TGCGCCAGCAGTCAATCAGATCGGCCAGTTAAAAGGGGGGGGCCGAACTATGGCTACACCTTC.

The rearrangement links TRBV19 to TRBJ2-6, with a weak D call TRBD2 (6 bases). CDR1 and CDR2 (germline): LNHDA, SQIVND (reference sequence). V was cut by 6 bases and J by 1 base, with 13 bases left in between. This CDR3 contains 16 residues. This chain's CDR3 is CASSQSGGSGANVLTF. CDR3 in DNA: TGTGCCAGTAGCCAGTCCGGGGGATCTGGGGCCAACGTCCTGACTTTC.

The chain is built from TRBV9 and TRBJ1-1; no reliable D call. Per germline, CDR1 SGDLS and CDR2 YYNGEE. Trimming pared 0 bases from V and 4 bases from J, leaving 13 bases between. This CDR3 region has 15 residues. The CDR3 is CASSVVLSGPTEAFF. Written as DNA, the CDR3 is TGTGCCAGCAGCGTAGTATTAAGCGGCCCCACTGAAGCTTTCTTT.